The 24 T cell receptor beta chains below all came from one sample that was sequenced in a study of CD8 T cells in ankylosing spondylitis. Study conclusions and caveats: In ankylosing spondylitis blood, a motif of roughly eight highly homologous TCR beta variants appeared characteristic.

TCRdb re-derived calls from the 5' RACE reads in MiXCR, one entry per CDR3 protein. The profile shows around 770,000 distinct CDR3 sequences, around 19% of them singletons. Their target antigens are unknown. The sample was blood, either unsorted or a sorted T cell fraction (not recorded which). The receptors derive from a male donor with ankylosing spondylitis.

Notes on this clonotype: A junction end diverges from the germline sequence, so it may reflect a read error. The chain uses TRBV15 and TRBJ2-7; 7 nucleotides line up with TRBD2. This CDR3 has 16 amino acids. Germline assignment: CDR1 LNHNV and CDR2 YYDKDF (reference sequence). This CDR3 is CANSRDSGGSRYEQYF. CDR3 bases: TGTGCCAACAGCAGAGATAGCGGCGGGAGTAGATACGAGCAGTACTTC. Full variable domain (outside the CDR3, taken from reference TRBV15 and TRBJ2-7): DAMVIQNPRYQVTQFGKPVTLSCSQTLNHNVMYWYQQKSSQAPKLLFHYYDKDFNNEADTPDNFQSRRPNTSFCFLDIRSPGLGDTAMYLCANSRDSGGSRYEQYFGPGTRLTVT.

The chain is built from TRBV4-2 and TRBJ2-1; 12 bases are shared with TRBD2. Germline assignment: CDR1 LGHNA and CDR2 YNFKEQ. V dropped 0 bases and J dropped 8; count of bases not matched to a gene: 8. The CDR3 is made up of 17 amino acids. DNA for the CDR3: TGTGCCAGCAGCCAAGATCTCACTAGCGGGAGGTCCGATGAGCAGTTCTTC. As protein: CASSQDLTSGRSDEQFF.

The count of this clonotype is one. The germline gene is not matched at one end of the junction; a read error may be the cause. The J gene is TRBJ2-7, the V gene TRBV7-2; 10 nucleotides line up with TRBD2. This CDR3 has 13 amino acids. Germline-derived CDR1 and CDR2 are SGHTA and FQGNSA. The DNA of the CDR3 is TGTGCCAGCAAACTAGCGGGAAGCTACGGGCAGTACTTC. This gives the protein CASKLAGSYGQYF.

This clonotype appeared a few times. The chain employs TRBV5-1 and TRBJ2-2, with D hard to call. CDR3 length equals 16 residues. Looked up from germline, CDR1 is SGHRS and CDR2 is YFSETQ. Trimming took off 0 bases at V and 2 bases at J, with 11 bases between the two ends. CDR3 sequence (DNA): TGCGCCAGCAGCTTGGTTCCAGGAATAAACACCGGGGAGCTGTTTTTT. The encoded protein is CASSLVPGINTGELFF.

This clonotype was counted between two and nine times. V usage is TRBV20-1 and J usage is TRBJ1-1; D may be TRBD1 (5 bases). Germline assignment: CDR1 DFQATT and CDR2 SNEGSKA (reference sequence). CDR3 length: 13 amino acids. V lost 4 bases to trimming and J lost 7 bases, with 16 bases between them. CDR3 residues: CSANPQGAGEAFF. The CDR3 DNA follows: TGCAGTGCTAACCCCCAGGGAGCAGGTGAAGCTTTCTTT.

V is TRBV5-1 and J is TRBJ1-1; TRBD1 might be the D (6 bases). The V end was cut by 4 bases, the J end by 1 base, with 11 bases between. The germline CDR1 and CDR2 sequences are SGHRS and YFSETQ. The CDR3 is 14 residues long. For the CDR3, the DNA is TGCGCCAGCAGCAAGGGACAACAGAACACTGAAGCTTTCTTT. Translation gives CASSKGQQNTEAFF.

The chain links TRBV6-2 or TRBV6-3 to TRBJ2-7; the D gene is possibly TRBD2 (7 bases). From germline, CDR1 is MNHEY and CDR2 SVGEGT. Trimming left V 2 bases short and J 1 base short, with 9 bases between. The CDR3 extends over 14 amino acids. The DNA for the CDR3 is TGTGCCAGCAGTTACAAGGGGGGGTCCTACGAGCAGTACTTC. As protein: CASSYKGGSYEQYF.

This clonotype was counted only a few times. The V gene is TRBV24-1, the J gene TRBJ2-1; 9 bases agree with TRBD2. The CDR3 contains 17 residues. The V segment lost 1 base and the J segment 1 base; nucleotides outside the gene matches: 4. Germline V lookup: CDR1 KGHDR, CDR2 SFDVKD. The CDR3 DNA is TGTGCCACCAGTGATTTAGGTAGCGGGAGTTCCTACAATGAGCAGTTCTTC. Protein: CATSDLGSGSSYNEQFF.

This clonotype was seen only a few times. This rearrangement joins TRBV7-9 to TRBJ2-3; TRBD2 might be the D (6 bases). The germline V gene has CDR1 SEHNR and CDR2 FQNEAQ (reference sequence). With 5 bases removed from V and 10 bases from J, the gap between germline ends came to 13 bases. This CDR3 region has 12 residues. The CDR3 sequence: CASSLRDLSQYF. The CDR3 region has the DNA TGTGCCAGCAGCCTCCGGGACTTATCGCAGTATTTT.

The chain carries TRBV12-3 or TRBV12-4 and TRBJ1-2; 7 bases line up with TRBD1. The CDR3 loop spans 13 amino acids. The J segment lost 6 bases and the V segment lost 6 bases, leaving 7 bases of the junction unmatched. The CDR3 loop is CASSPTGDNGYTF. CDR3 bases: TGTGCCAGCAGCCCCACAGGGGATAATGGCTACACCTTC.

The chain employs TRBV20-1 and TRBJ1-2, with D possibly TRBD1 on 5 matching bases. CDR1 and CDR2 (germline): DFQATT, SNEGSKA (reference sequence). CDR3 size: 15 residues. V dropped 5 bases and J dropped 0 bases, with 16 bases sitting between them. CDR3 bases: TGCAGTGCTGGTCCCGGGACGGCCACTAACTATGGCTACACCTTC. It specifies CSAGPGTATNYGYTF.

The chain uses TRBV7-8 and TRBJ2-3, with 7 positions matching TRBD1. Germline CDR1 is SGHVS and CDR2 is FQNEAQ. V was clipped by 8 bases and J by 4 bases; unmatched bases: 9. There are 14 residues in the CDR3. CDR3 bases: TGTGCCAGCTCTAAGGGGGCCATCGCAGATACGCAGTATTTT. As protein: CASSKGAIADTQYF.

This clonotype was observed a few times. The chain is built from TRBV7-8 and TRBJ1-2; 8 bases are shared with TRBD1. From germline, CDR1 is SGHVS and CDR2 FQNEAQ. V shed 3 bases and J 8 bases; nucleotides not matched to a gene: 5. This CDR3 spans 13 amino acids. The CDR3 DNA reads TGTGCCAGCAGCTTGACAGGGGTTCTCGGCTACACCTTC. This codes for CASSLTGVLGYTF. Combining the CDR3 with reference TRBV7-8 and TRBJ1-2 gives the whole variable domain GAGVSQSPRYKVAKRGQDVALRCDPISGHVSLFWYQQALGQGPEFLTYFQNEAQLDKSGLPSDRFFAERPEGSVSTLKIQRTQQEDSAVYLCASSLTGVLGYTFGSGTRLTVV.

This chain connects TRBV19 to TRBJ2-1, with D perhaps TRBD1 or TRBD2 (5 bases each). The CDR3 has 15 residues. The germline V and J ends were trimmed by 1 base and 10 bases, with 17 bases remaining between them. Germline CDR1 and CDR2: LNHDA and SQIVND (reference sequence). Here the CDR3 reads CASSIVSPSTGEQFF. DNA for the CDR3: TGTGCCAGTAGTATAGTGAGCCCTAGCACAGGAGAGCAGTTCTTC.

This chain joins TRBV5-1 and TRBJ2-7; TRBD2 matches 9 bases. The CDR3 is made up of 14 amino acids. Germline V gene lookup returns CDR1 SGHRS and CDR2 YFSETQ. The trim removed 0 bases at V and 7 bases at J, leaving 5 bases unmatched. DNA for the CDR3: TGCGCCAGCAGCTTGGCAAGCGGGGGGTTTGAGCAGTACTTC. It encodes CASSLASGGFEQYF. Full variable domain (remainder filled in from reference TRBV5-1 and TRBJ2-7): KAGVTQTPRYLIKTRGQQVTLSCSPISGHRSVSWYQQTPGQGLQFLFEYFSETQRNKGNFPGRFSGRQFSNSRSEMNVSTLELGDSALYLCASSLASGGFEQYFGPGTRLTVT.

This clonotype was recorded a few times. V usage is TRBV20-1 and J usage is TRBJ2-7; D may correspond to TRBD1 or TRBD2 (7 bases each). Trimming took 2 bases from V and 4 from J, leaving 18 bases between them. This CDR3 has 15 amino acids. Germline loops: CDR1 DFQATT, CDR2 SNEGSKA (reference sequence). The CDR3 sequence: CSARPGAGGVYEQYF. As DNA, the CDR3 is TGCAGTGCTAGACCCGGGGCAGGGGGGGTGTACGAGCAGTACTTC.

This clonotype was seen just once. The CDR3 region is CSVEDMGVDTQYF. As DNA, the CDR3 is TGCAGCGTTGAAGATATGGGAGTAGATACGCAGTATTTT. This rearrangement joins TRBV29-1 to TRBJ2-3, with D possibly being TRBD2 (5 bases). Germline values: CDR1 SQVTM, CDR2 ANQGSEA. The CDR3 covers 13 residues. V was cut by 0 bases and J by 5 bases, with 9 bases left in between.

Only a few counts were recorded for this clonotype. V is TRBV13 and J is TRBJ2-7; 9 bases line up with TRBD2. The CDR3 consists of 16 residues. Germline loops: CDR1 PRHDT, CDR2 FYEKMQ (reference sequence). V lost 5 bases to trimming and J lost 4 bases; unmatched junction nucleotides: 12. CDR3 amino acids: CASSVRGAGGVYEQYF. The CDR3 DNA reads as TGTGCCAGCAGCGTACGTGGAGCGGGGGGTGTGTACGAGCAGTACTTC.

This clonotype has a handful of counts. The CDR3 nucleotides are TGCGCCAGCAGCTTAGTCTGGGGGGGGAGCACTGAAGCTTTCTTT. Translation: CASSLVWGGSTEAFF. The gene calls are TRBV5-1 and TRBJ1-1, with a possible D match to TRBD1 (5 bases). CDR3 length: 15 amino acids. CDR1 is SGHRS and CDR2 is YFSETQ in the germline V gene. Trimming pared 2 bases from V and 4 bases from J, leaving 15 bases between.

This chain connects TRBV28 to TRBJ2-3; the match to TRBD2 covers 8 bases. Germline assignment: CDR1 MDHEN and CDR2 SYDVKM. The CDR3 has 15 amino acids. J gave up 6 bases and V 3 bases, and 8 bases lay outside the gene matches. CDR3 in amino acids: CASSLGLVYGDTQYF. CDR3 in DNA: TGTGCCAGCAGTTTGGGACTAGTCTACGGTGATACGCAGTATTTT.

This clonotype was found a few times. This chain joins TRBV5-1 and TRBJ2-5; 12 bases line up with TRBD2. V shed 4 bases, J shed 5 bases, and the junction held 6 bases outside the gene matches. The CDR3 has 15 residues. From germline, CDR1 is SGHRS and CDR2 YFSETQ. This CDR3 is CASSNGLAGHETQYF. CDR3 coding DNA: TGCGCCAGCAGCAACGGACTAGCGGGACATGAGACCCAGTACTTC.

This chain joins TRBV20-1 and TRBJ1-2; D unclear. Germline values: CDR1 DFQATT, CDR2 SNEGSKA (reference sequence). V was cut by 1 base and J by 2 bases, with 17 bases left in between. The CDR3 has 16 amino acids. Here the CDR3 reads CSARGRPEKKNYGYTF. For the CDR3, the DNA is TGCAGTGCTAGAGGCCGCCCCGAGAAGAAAAACTATGGCTACACCTTC.

In its sample, this clonotype was seen a few times. The CDR3 protein is CASSSRQGEIDGYTF. The CDR3 DNA is TGCGCCAGCAGCTCCCGACAGGGAGAAATTGATGGCTACACCTTC. This chain uses TRBV5-1 with TRBJ1-2; 7 bases line up with TRBD1. This CDR3 region has 15 residues. The V gene end was trimmed by 3 bases and the J gene end by 6 bases; junction bases not matched to a gene: 11. The germline gives CDR1 SGHRS, CDR2 YFSETQ. The full variable domain, completed using reference TRBV5-1 and TRBJ1-2, is KAGVTQTPRYLIKTRGQQVTLSCSPISGHRSVSWYQQTPGQGLQFLFEYFSETQRNKGNFPGRFSGRQFSNSRSEMNVSTLELGDSALYLCASSSRQGEIDGYTFGSGTRLTVV.

This clonotype has more than one count but fewer than ten. The chain employs TRBV6-5 and TRBJ2-1; the D gene could be TRBD1 or TRBD2 (5 bases each). CDR3 length equals 16 residues. In germline, CDR1 is MNHEY, CDR2 SVGAGI. V lost 0 bases, J lost 0 bases, and 9 bases lay in between. CDR3 sequence: CASSYSWGSSYNEQFF. The CDR3 bases are TGTGCCAGCAGTTACTCGTGGGGGAGCTCCTACAATGAGCAGTTCTTC.